This TCR beta chain comes out of a study of cytomegalovirus exposure and HLA in healthy donors. Sequencing used immunoSEQ multiplex PCR; TCRdb keeps in-frame clones, though not all of them. The table shows 110,000 or so clones, with roughly 88% occurring only once. Study conclusions and caveats: Cytomegalovirus status, reportedly, was diagnosed with high specificity and sensitivity by the classifier.

The J segment lost 1 base and the V segment lost 0 bases, leaving 2 bases of the junction unmatched. The CDR3 is made up of 15 amino acids. The V gene's germline CDR1 is SGHNT and CDR2 YENEEA. As for this clone: Antigen specificity is unknown.

Sequenced input: PBMCs. This TCR came from a man aged 18-30 years in good health and CMV-seronegative. The chain is built from TRBV11-3 and TRBJ2-7; TRBD2 matches at 8 bases. Here the CDR3 reads CASSLDPSGSYEQYF. The CDR3 coding sequence is TGTGCCAGCAGCTTAGATCCTAGCGGGTCCTACGAGCAGTACTTC.